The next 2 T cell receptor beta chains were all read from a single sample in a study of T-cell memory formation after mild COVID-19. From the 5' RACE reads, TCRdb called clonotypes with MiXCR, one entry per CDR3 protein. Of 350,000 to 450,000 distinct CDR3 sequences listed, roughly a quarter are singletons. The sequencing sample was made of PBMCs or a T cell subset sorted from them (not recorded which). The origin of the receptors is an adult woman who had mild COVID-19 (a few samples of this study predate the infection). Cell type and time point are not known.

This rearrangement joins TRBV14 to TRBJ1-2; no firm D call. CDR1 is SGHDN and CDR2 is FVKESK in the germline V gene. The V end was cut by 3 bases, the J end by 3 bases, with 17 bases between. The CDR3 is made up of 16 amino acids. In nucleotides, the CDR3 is TGTGCCAGCAGCCAGGAATACCCCGCAGGACACTATGGCTACACCTTC. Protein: CASSQEYPAGHYGYTF.

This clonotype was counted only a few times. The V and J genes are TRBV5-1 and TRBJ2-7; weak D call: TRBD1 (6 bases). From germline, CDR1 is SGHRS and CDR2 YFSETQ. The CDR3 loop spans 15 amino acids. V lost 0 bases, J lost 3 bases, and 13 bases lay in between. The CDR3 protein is CASSLGQEFSYEQYF. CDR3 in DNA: TGCGCCAGCAGCTTGGGACAGGAGTTCAGCTACGAGCAGTACTTC.